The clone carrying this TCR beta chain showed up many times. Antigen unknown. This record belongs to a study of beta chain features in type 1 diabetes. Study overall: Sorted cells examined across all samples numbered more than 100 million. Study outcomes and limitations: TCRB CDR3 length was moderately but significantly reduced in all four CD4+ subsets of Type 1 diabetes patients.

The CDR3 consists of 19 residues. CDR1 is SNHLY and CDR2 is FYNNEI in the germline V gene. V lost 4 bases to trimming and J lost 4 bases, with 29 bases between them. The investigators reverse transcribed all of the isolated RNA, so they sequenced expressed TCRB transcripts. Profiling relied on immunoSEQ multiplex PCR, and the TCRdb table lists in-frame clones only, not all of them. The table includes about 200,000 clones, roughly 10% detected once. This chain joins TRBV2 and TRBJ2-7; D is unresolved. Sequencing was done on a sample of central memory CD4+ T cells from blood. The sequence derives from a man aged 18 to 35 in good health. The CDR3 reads CASSVIVDGVTLDGYEQYF. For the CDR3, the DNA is TGTGCCAGCAGTGTAATTGTTGATGGCGTCACTCTGGACGGGTACGAGCAGTACTTC.